This TCR beta chain was found in a study of Graves' ophthalmopathy and Graves' hyperthyroidism. Study-wide results and limits: Ophthalmopathy progression was predicted by the model at roughly 69% sensitivity and about 74% specificity.

On this clonotype: Antigen specificity is unknown.

RNA transcripts yielded amplified TCR beta CDR3 regions. RT-PCR with HTBI primers came first, then second-round multiplex PCR. MiXCR, applied by TCRdb to the multiplex PCR reads, yields one record per CDR3 protein. The data contain about 660,000 distinct CDR3 sequences, over 40% of them singletons. V was pared by 7 bases and J by 5 bases, with 12 bases between. Germline-derived CDR1 and CDR2 are SNHLY and FYNNEI. The CDR3 contains 14 residues. The source material was peripheral blood. The chain recombines TRBV2 with TRBJ1-6; a possible D gene is TRBD1 (5 bases). This TCR came from an adult man with Graves' ophthalmopathy. In DNA, the CDR3 is TGTGCCAGCAATCAAGTCAGGGATAATTCACCCCTCCACTTT. Its protein is CASNQVRDNSPLHF.